This T cell receptor (beta chain) was captured in a study of CD8 T cells in Susac syndrome. Study results and limitations: It was acknowledged by the study that relatively few individuals were included in its TCR sequencing and HLA analysis.

This CDR3 has 15 residues. Trimming took off 8 bases at V and 3 bases at J, with 17 bases between the two ends. Germline-derived CDR1 and CDR2 are SNHLY and FYNNEI. A word on this clonotype: Its specificity is not known.

With random hexamers, roughly 0.5 to 1 ug RNA was reverse transcribed. Across 54 Vbeta and 13 Jbeta, TCR beta CDR3 was amplified with immunoSEQ multiplex PCR. TCRdb re-called the immunoSEQ multiplex PCR reads with MiXCR, one entry per CDR3 protein. The data show nearly 25,000 distinct CDR3 sequences, 93% seen once. CD8+ and CD4+ T cells circulating in blood were sequenced for TCR beta. The diagnostic criteria for definite or probable disease, as recently defined, were met by the patients with Susac syndrome. This receptor was obtained from a human donor with Susac syndrome. The chain is built from TRBV2 and TRBJ2-1; D may match TRBD1 or TRBD2 (5 bases each). What was sequenced was CD8+ T cells from PBMCs. The CDR3 bases are TGTGCCAGCGGCCCGGGCACGGGGCGCTACAATGAGCAGTTCTTC. This sequence encodes CASGPGTGRYNEQFF.